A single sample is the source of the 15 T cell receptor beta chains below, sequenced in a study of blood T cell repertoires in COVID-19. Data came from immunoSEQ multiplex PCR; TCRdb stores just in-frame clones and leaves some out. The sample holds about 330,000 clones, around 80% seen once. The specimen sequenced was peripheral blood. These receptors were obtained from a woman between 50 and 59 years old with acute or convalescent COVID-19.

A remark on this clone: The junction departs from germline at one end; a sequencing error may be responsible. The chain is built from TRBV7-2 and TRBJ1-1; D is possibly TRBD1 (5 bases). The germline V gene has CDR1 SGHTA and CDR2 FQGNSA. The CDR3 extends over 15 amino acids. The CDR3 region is CASSYTRAMKTEAFF. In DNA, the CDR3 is TGTGCCAGCAGCTACACCAGGGCGATGAAGACTGAAGCTTTCTTT.

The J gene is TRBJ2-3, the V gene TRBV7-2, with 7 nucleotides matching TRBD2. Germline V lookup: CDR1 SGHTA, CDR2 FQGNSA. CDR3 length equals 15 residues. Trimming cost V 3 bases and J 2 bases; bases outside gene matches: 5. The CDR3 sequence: CASSFSGLPTDTQYF. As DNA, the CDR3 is TGTGCCAGCAGCTTTAGCGGGCTACCCACAGATACGCAGTATTTT. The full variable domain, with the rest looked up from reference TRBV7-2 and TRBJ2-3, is GAGVSQSPSNKVTEKGKDVELRCDPISGHTALYWYRQSLGQGLEFLIYFQGNSAPDKSGLPSDRFSAERTGGSVSTLTIQRTQQEDSAVYLCASSFSGLPTDTQYFGPGTRLTVL.

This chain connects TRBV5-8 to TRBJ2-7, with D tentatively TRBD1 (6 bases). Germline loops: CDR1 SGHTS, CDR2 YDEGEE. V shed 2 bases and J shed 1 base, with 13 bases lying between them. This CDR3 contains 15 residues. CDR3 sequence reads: CASSFLRGGSYEQYV. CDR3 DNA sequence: TGTGCCAGCAGCTTTCTCAGGGGCGGGTCCTACGAGCAGTACGTC.

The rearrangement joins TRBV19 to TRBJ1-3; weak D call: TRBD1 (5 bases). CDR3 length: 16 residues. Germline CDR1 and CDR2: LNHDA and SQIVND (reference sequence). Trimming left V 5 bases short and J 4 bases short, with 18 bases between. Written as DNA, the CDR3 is TGTGCCAGTAGTCCCCCGCCCTCGACAGCGGGAAACACCATATATTTT. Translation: CASSPPPSTAGNTIYF.

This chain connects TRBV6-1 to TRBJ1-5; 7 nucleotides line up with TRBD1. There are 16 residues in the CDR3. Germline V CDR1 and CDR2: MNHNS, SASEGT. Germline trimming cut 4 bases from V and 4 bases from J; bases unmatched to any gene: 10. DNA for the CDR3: TGTGCCAGCAGTGCACTAAAGGGACAGCTTAATCAGCCCCAGCATTTT. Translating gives CASSALKGQLNQPQHF.

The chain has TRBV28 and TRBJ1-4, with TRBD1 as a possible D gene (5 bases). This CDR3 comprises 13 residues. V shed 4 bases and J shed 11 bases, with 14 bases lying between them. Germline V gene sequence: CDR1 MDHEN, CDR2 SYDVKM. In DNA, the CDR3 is TGTGCCAGCAGTTCCCCGACAGTCGGGAAACTGTTTTTT. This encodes CASSSPTVGKLFF.

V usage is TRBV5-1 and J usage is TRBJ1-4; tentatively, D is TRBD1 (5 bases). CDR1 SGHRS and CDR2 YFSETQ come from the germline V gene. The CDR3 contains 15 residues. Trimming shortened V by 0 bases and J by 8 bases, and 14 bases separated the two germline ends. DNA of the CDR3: TGCGCCAGCAGCTTGGCCCCAGGGAATAGAGAAAAACTGTTTTTT. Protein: CASSLAPGNREKLFF.

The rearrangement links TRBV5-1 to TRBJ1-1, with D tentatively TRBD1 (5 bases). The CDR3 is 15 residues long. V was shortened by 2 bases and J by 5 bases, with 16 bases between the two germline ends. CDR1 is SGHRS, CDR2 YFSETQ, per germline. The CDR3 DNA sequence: TGCGCCAGCAGCTTCGGCGGGCAGGGAGGGACTGAAGCTTTCTTT. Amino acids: CASSFGGQGGTEAFF.

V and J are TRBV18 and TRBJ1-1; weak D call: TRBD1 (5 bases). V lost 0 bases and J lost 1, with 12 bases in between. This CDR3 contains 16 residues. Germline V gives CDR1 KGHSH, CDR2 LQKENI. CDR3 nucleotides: TGTGCCAGCTCACCACCGGAGGGGCTGGCGAACACTGAAGCTTTCTTT. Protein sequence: CASSPPEGLANTEAFF.

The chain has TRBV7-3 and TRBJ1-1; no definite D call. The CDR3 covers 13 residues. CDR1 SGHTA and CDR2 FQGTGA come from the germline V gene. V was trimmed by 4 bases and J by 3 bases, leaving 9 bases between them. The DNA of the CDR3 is TGTGCCAGCAGCTATACCCGGGACACTGAAGCTTTCTTT. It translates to CASSYTRDTEAFF.

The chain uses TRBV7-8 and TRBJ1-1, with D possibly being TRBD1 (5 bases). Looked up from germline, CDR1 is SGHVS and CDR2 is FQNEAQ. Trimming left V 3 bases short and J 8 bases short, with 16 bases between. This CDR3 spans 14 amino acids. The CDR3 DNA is TGTGCCAGCAGCTTGGTCGCAGGGTCGTTGGAAGCTTTCTTT. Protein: CASSLVAGSLEAFF.

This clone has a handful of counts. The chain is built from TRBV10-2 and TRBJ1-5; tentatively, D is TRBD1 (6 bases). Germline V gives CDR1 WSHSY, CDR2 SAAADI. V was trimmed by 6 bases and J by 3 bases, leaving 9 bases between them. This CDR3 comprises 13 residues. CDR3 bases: TGCGCCAGCAGGGACAGTGCCAATCAGCCCCAGCATTTT. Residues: CASRDSANQPQHF.

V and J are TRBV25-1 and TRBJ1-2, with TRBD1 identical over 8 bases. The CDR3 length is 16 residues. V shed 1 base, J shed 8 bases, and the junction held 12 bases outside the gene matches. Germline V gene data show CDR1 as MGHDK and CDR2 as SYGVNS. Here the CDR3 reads CASSESRQGLIGGYTF. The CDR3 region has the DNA TGTGCCAGCAGTGAATCAAGACAGGGGCTAATCGGGGGCTACACCTTC.

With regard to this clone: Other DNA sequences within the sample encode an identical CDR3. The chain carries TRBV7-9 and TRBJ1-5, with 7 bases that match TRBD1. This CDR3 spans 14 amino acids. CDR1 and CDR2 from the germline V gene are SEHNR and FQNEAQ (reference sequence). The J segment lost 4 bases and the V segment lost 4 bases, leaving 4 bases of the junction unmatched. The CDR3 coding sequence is TGTGCCAGCAGCTCAGACAGGGCGAATCAGCCCCAGCATTTT. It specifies CASSSDRANQPQHF.

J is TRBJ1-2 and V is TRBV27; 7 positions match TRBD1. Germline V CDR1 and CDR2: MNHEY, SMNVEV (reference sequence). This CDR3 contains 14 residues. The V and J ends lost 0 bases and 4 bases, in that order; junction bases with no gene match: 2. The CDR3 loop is CASSLSPGGYGYTF. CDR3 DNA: TGTGCCAGCAGTTTATCGCCAGGGGGCTATGGCTACACCTTC.